The clone carrying this T cell receptor (beta chain) was found once. The table came from immunoSEQ multiplex PCR; TCRdb's copy has only in-frame clones and leaves some out. The sample comprises about 150,000 clones, around 88% of which are singletons, and 1.5% to 2% rests with the top ten. The record originates from a study of control samples from healthy donors and cancer patients. CDR1 and CDR2 from the germline V gene are LGHNA and YSLEER. V was trimmed by 0 bases and J by 0 bases, leaving 11 bases between them. This CDR3 comprises 16 residues. The source material was blood. The chain uses TRBV4-3 and TRBJ1-2, with D possibly TRBD1 on 5 matching bases. This sequence was found in a man aged 18 to 30 in good health. CDR3 sequence reads: CASSQDLGAPNYGYTF. CDR3 bases: TGCGCCAGCAGCCAAGACCTCGGGGCCCCTAACTATGGCTACACCTTC.